These 21 T cell receptor beta chains share one sample of origin, sequenced in a study of T cell changes during pregnancy in multiple sclerosis. Using immunoSEQ multiplex PCR, the repertoire was profiled, and TCRdb retains in-frame clones only, with some absent. In the table there are fewer than 100,000 clones, about 89% of which are singletons. Material: peripheral blood, obtained before pregnancy. The receptor set was obtained from a female donor with multiple sclerosis, enrolled in a pregnancy study.

The chain uses TRBV7-2 and TRBJ1-4; maybe TRBD1 (5 bases). The length of the CDR3 is 15 residues. Germline V gene data show CDR1 as SGHTA and CDR2 as FQGNSA. Trimming left V 2 bases short and J 4 bases short, with 11 bases between. In DNA, the CDR3 is TGTGCCAGCAGCTTAAGTGCAGGGCGTAATGAAAAACTGTTTTTT. This translates into CASSLSAGRNEKLFF.

The J gene is TRBJ1-6, the V gene TRBV4-3; TRBD1 might be the D (5 bases). Germline-derived CDR1 and CDR2 are LGHNA and YSLEER. Trimming pared 0 bases from V and 4 bases from J, leaving 13 bases between. This CDR3 comprises 17 residues. CDR3 in DNA: TGCGCCAGCAGCCAAGACCTCATGACAGTTTATAATTCACCCCTCCACTTT. Encoded protein: CASSQDLMTVYNSPLHF.

This chain uses TRBV6-5 with TRBJ1-2; the match to TRBD1 covers 7 bases. Germline V gene sequence: CDR1 MNHEY, CDR2 SVGAGI. CDR3 length equals 14 residues. After removal of 8 bases from V and 4 bases from J, the junction contained 10 bases not matched to a gene. The CDR3 sequence is CASLRAEGAYGYTF. CDR3 in DNA: TGTGCCAGCCTTAGGGCGGAGGGGGCCTATGGCTACACCTTC.

V and J are TRBV2 and TRBJ1-4; the match to TRBD1 covers 8 bases. The V gene end was trimmed by 4 bases and the J gene end by 5 bases; junction bases not matched to a gene: 6. This CDR3 has 15 residues. The germline CDR1 and CDR2 sequences are SNHLY and FYNNEI. The CDR3 sequence is CASSVMGQENEKLFF. The CDR3, as DNA: TGTGCCAGCAGTGTTATGGGACAGGAGAATGAAAAACTGTTTTTT. Together with reference TRBV2 and TRBJ1-4, the CDR3 gives the full variable domain: EPEVTQTPSHQVTQMGQEVILRCVPISNHLYFYWYRQILGQKVEFLVSFYNNEISEKSEIFDDQFSVERPDGSNFTLKIRSTKLEDSAMYFCASSVMGQENEKLFFGSGTQLSVL.

This clone has just a few counts. CDR3 amino acids: CASSSWTGNTYEQYF. In DNA, the CDR3 is TGTGCCAGCAGCTCATGGACAGGGAATACCTACGAGCAGTACTTC. The V call is TRBV7-9, the J call TRBJ2-7; 8 nucleotides agree with TRBD1. The V gene's germline CDR1 is SEHNR and CDR2 FQNEAQ (reference sequence). CDR3 length: 15 residues. J gave up 2 bases and V 4 bases, and 7 bases lay outside the gene matches.

The chain carries TRBV6-1 and TRBJ2-1; 10 bases are a match to TRBD2. The CDR3 is 15 residues long. The germline V gene has CDR1 MNHNS and CDR2 SASEGT. With 1 base clipped from V and 4 bases from J, the junction kept 1 base outside the gene matches. The CDR3 protein is CASSEGLAGYNEQFF. In DNA, the CDR3 is TGTGCCAGCAGTGAAGGACTAGCGGGTTACAATGAGCAGTTCTTC.

This chain joins TRBV5-1 and TRBJ2-5, with 9 nucleotides matching TRBD2. V was pared by 4 bases and J by 5 bases, with 6 bases of the junction left unmatched. This CDR3 region has 14 residues. Germline V gene sequence: CDR1 SGHRS, CDR2 YFSETQ. The CDR3 nucleotides are TGCGCCAGCAGCCCGGCGGGACTAGCTGAGACCCAGTACTTC. It yields the protein CASSPAGLAETQYF.

This chain uses TRBV5-1 with TRBJ2-1; 8 bases line up with TRBD2. The ends lost 4 bases at V and 6 bases at J; junction bases unmatched: 12. CDR1 is SGHRS and CDR2 is YFSETQ in the germline V gene. The CDR3 has 16 residues. The CDR3 DNA is TGCGCCAGCAGCGTGGGACTAGTCGAGGAATTCAATGAGCAGTTCTTC. Translating gives CASSVGLVEEFNEQFF.

The chain is built from TRBV28 and TRBJ2-5; D unresolved. The germline V and J ends were trimmed by 9 bases and 7 bases, with 12 bases remaining between them. Germline V gene lookup returns CDR1 MDHEN and CDR2 SYDVKM. This CDR3 comprises 11 residues. Written as DNA, the CDR3 is TGTGCCAGTCAGTTTTACAGGACCCAGTACTTC. It encodes CASQFYRTQYF.

V gene TRBV11-2 combines with J gene TRBJ2-7; 12 positions agree with TRBD2. Germline loops: CDR1 SGHAT, CDR2 FQNNGV. The V gene end was trimmed by 3 bases and the J gene end by 3 bases; junction bases not matched to a gene: 6. This CDR3 has 16 residues. CDR3 loop: CASSFMLAGGIYEQYF. Written as DNA, the CDR3 is TGTGCCAGCAGCTTTATGCTAGCGGGGGGGATCTACGAGCAGTACTTC.

This clone was seen once. CDR3 protein: CASQMGEYSPLHF. Written as DNA, the CDR3 is TGTGCCAGCCAAATGGGCGAGTATTCACCCCTCCACTTT. The genes are TRBV14 and TRBJ1-6, with D uncertain. Trimming cost V 8 bases and J 8 bases, with 13 bases left between them. Germline loops: CDR1 SGHDN, CDR2 FVKESK. The CDR3 contains 13 residues. Combining the CDR3 with reference TRBV14 and TRBJ1-6 gives the whole variable domain EAGVTQFPSHSVIEKGQTVTLRCDPISGHDNLYWYRRVMGKEIKFLLHFVKESKQDESGMPNNRFLAERTGGTYSTLKVQPAELEDSGVYFCASQMGEYSPLHFGNGTRLTVT.

V usage is TRBV10-1 and J usage is TRBJ1-6; D gene unclear. Trimming took off 3 bases at V and 4 bases at J, with 7 bases between the two ends. The length of the CDR3 is 14 residues. Germline V gene lookup returns CDR1 WNHNN and CDR2 SYGVQD (reference sequence). The CDR3 DNA sequence: TGCGCCAGCAGTGATTCGGGGTATAATTCACCCCTCCACTTT. Encoded protein: CASSDSGYNSPLHF.

The chain is built from TRBV15 and TRBJ2-7; no definite D call. CDR3 length equals 13 residues. The ends were cut back, 5 bases at V and 4 bases at J, with 12 bases in the middle. Germline V gene data show CDR1 as LNHNV and CDR2 as YYDKDF (reference sequence). CDR3: CATSWSVEYEQYF. In DNA form, the CDR3 reads TGTGCCACCAGCTGGTCTGTGGAGTACGAGCAGTACTTC.

The chain carries TRBV18 and TRBJ2-3; TRBD2 might be the D (6 bases). The germline CDR1 and CDR2 sequences are KGHSH and LQKENI. The CDR3 contains 16 residues. The germline V and J ends were trimmed by 3 bases and 2 bases, with 15 bases remaining between them. CDR3 coding DNA: TGTGCCAGCTCACCTCAGAAAACTAGCAACACAGATACGCAGTATTTT. Amino acids: CASSPQKTSNTDTQYF. The variable domain in full, with the rest retrieved from reference TRBV18 and TRBJ2-3, is NAGVMQNPRHLVRRRGQEARLRCSPMKGHSHVYWYRQLPEEGLKFMVYLQKENIIDESGMPKERFSAEFPKEGPSILRIQQVVRGDSAAYFCASSPQKTSNTDTQYFGPGTRLTVL.

The V call is TRBV7-9, the J call TRBJ1-1; D remains ambiguous. The germline CDR1 and CDR2 sequences are SEHNR and FQNEAQ (reference sequence). The CDR3 extends over 13 amino acids. With 1 base removed from V and 1 base from J, the gap between germline ends came to 4 bases. CDR3 bases: TGTGCCAGCAGCTTAGTGGCGAACACTGAAGCTTTCTTT. Protein sequence: CASSLVANTEAFF.

J is TRBJ2-2 and V is TRBV28, with D perhaps matching TRBD2 (5 bases). This CDR3 spans 14 amino acids. The germline CDR1 and CDR2 sequences are MDHEN and SYDVKM. The V end was cut by 3 bases, the J end by 3 bases, with 8 bases between. Written as DNA, the CDR3 is TGTGCCAGCAGTTTGACCGGGGACACCGGGGAGCTGTTTTTT. This translates into CASSLTGDTGELFF. The full variable domain, completed using reference TRBV28 and TRBJ2-2, is DVKVTQSSRYLVKRTGEKVFLECVQDMDHENMFWYRQDPGLGLRLIYFSYDVKMKEKGDIPEGYSVSREKKERFSLILESASTNQTSMYLCASSLTGDTGELFFGEGSRLTVL.

V is TRBV5-5 and J is TRBJ1-2; 7 bases are a match to TRBD1. The CDR3 covers 14 residues. Losses at the gene ends were 2 bases for V and 6 bases for J; bases not matched to a gene: 7. CDR1 and CDR2 (germline): SGHKS, YYEKEE (reference sequence). In nucleotides, the CDR3 is TGTGCCAGCAGCTTCTACCAGGGGGGAGATGGCTACACCTTC. This gives the protein CASSFYQGGDGYTF.

The chain combines TRBV28 with TRBJ2-7; the D gene is possibly TRBD2 (5 bases). This CDR3 has 13 residues. Trimming cost V 6 bases and J 3 bases, with 12 bases left between them. Germline loops: CDR1 MDHEN, CDR2 SYDVKM. The CDR3 spells CASREGRIYEQYF. Written as DNA, the CDR3 is TGTGCCAGCAGAGAGGGTCGGATCTACGAGCAGTACTTC.

The chain employs TRBV7-9 and TRBJ1-5, with 10 bases identical to TRBD1. Germline CDR1 is SEHNR and CDR2 is FQNEAQ (reference sequence). Trimming took 5 bases from V and 3 from J; bases not matched to a gene: 4. The CDR3 contains 15 residues. The CDR3 DNA sequence: TGTGCCAGCAGCAGAGGGACAGGGGACAATCAGCCCCAGCATTTT. Translating it yields CASSRGTGDNQPQHF.

This chain uses TRBV30 with TRBJ2-7, with 7 bases aligning to TRBD1. The V and J ends lost 2 bases and 3 bases, in that order; junction bases with no gene match: 1. This CDR3 contains 12 residues. Per the germline V gene, CDR1 is GTSNPN and CDR2 is SVGIG (reference sequence). The CDR3 sequence is CAWSRDSYEQYF. DNA for the CDR3: TGTGCCTGGAGTCGGGACAGCTACGAGCAGTACTTC.

V gene TRBV6-5 combines with J gene TRBJ2-2, with D possibly matching TRBD1 (5 bases). The CDR3 covers 15 residues. V gave up 7 bases and J gave up 3 bases, with 15 bases separating them. The germline V gene has CDR1 MNHEY and CDR2 SVGAGI. The CDR3 nucleotides read TGTGCCAGCAAAGGTCCTAGGGGCTACACCGGGGAGCTGTTTTTT. Translating gives CASKGPRGYTGELFF.